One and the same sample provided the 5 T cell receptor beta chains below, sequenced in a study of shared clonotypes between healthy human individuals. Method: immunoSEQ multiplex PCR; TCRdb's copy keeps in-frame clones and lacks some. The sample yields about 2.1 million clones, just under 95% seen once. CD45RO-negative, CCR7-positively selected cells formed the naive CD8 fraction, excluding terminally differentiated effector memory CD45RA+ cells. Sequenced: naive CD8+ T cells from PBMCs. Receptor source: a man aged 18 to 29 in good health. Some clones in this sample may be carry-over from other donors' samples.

The CDR3 coding sequence is TGTGCCAGCAGCTTGGACCGGGAGGGTGTACTTGGTGAGCAGTACTTC. Residues: CASSLDREGVLGEQYF. The V and J genes are TRBV5-6 and TRBJ2-7, with 8 bases identical to TRBD2. The CDR3 contains 16 residues. The V segment lost 0 bases and the J segment 7 bases; nucleotides outside the gene matches: 12. Germline V gene data show CDR1 as SGHDT and CDR2 as YYEEEE.

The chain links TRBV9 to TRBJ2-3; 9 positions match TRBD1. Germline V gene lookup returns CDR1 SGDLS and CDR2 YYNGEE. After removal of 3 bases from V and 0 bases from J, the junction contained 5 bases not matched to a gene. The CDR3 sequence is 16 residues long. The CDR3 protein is CASSADRGTSTDTQYF. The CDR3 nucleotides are TGTGCCAGCAGCGCCGACAGGGGGACTAGCACAGATACGCAGTATTTT.

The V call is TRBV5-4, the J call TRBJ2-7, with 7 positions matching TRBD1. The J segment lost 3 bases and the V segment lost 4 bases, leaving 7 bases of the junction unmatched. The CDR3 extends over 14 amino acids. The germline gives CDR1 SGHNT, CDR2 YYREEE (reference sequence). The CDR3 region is CASSEPGQLYEQYF. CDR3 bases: TGTGCCAGCAGCGAACCGGGACAGCTCTACGAGCAGTACTTC.

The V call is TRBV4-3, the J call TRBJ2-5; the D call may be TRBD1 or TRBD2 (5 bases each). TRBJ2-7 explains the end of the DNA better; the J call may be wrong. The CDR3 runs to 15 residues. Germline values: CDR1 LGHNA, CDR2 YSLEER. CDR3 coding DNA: TGCGCCAGCAGCCAGGACCGGGACGGCTCCTACGAGCAGTACTTC. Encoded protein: CASSQDRDGSYEQYF.

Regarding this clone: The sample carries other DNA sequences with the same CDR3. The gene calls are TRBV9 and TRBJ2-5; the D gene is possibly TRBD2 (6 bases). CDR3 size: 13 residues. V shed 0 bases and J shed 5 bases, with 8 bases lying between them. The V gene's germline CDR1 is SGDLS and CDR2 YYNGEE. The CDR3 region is CASSVVGGETQYF. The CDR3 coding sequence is TGTGCCAGCAGCGTAGTCGGAGGGGAGACCCAGTACTTC.